The rows below give T cell receptor beta chains drawn from one sample of a study of T cells in Graves' hyperthyroidism and ophthalmopathy. Each CDR3 protein gets one entry after TCRdb re-called the multiplex PCR reads with MiXCR. The table includes around 280,000 distinct CDR3 sequences, about 14% detected once. The sequencing input was blood. These receptors were collected from a woman aged 25 to 39 with Graves' hyperthyroidism that later progressed to Graves' ophthalmopathy. Each CDR3 is given with its conserved first and last residue. A D gene is named only where the DNA matches it firmly. Not all rows give a size; the values are once, few, many and, for expanded clones, a class.

J	V	D	size	CDR3	DNA
TRBJ1-2	TRBV28	-	many	CASSLLGDGYTF	TGTGCCAGCAGTTTATTGGGGGATGGCTACACCTTC
TRBJ1-3	TRBV5-6	TRBD1	few	CASSLGTGGAGNTIYF	TGTGCCAGCAGCTTGGGAACAGGGGGAGCTGGAAACACCATATATTTT
TRBJ2-7	TRBV29-1	TRBD1	few	CSVWDRALSYEQYF	TGCAGCGTTTGGGACAGGGCCCTCTCCTACGAGCAGTACTTC
TRBJ2-3	TRBV6-1	-	many	CASSHGPRDTQYF	TGTGCCAGCAGTCACGGGCCGCGAGATACGCAGTATTTT
TRBJ2-5	TRBV4-2	-	few	CASSQGGRDQETQYF	TGTGCCAGCAGCCAAGGTGGGCGCGACCAAGAGACCCAGTACTTC
TRBJ2-2	TRBV4-1	TRBD2	few	CASSQGGGGGELFF	TGCGCCAGCAGCCAAGGCGGGGGAGGCGGGGAGCTGTTTTTT
TRBJ1-5	TRBV2	-	many	CASRRGDFGSQPQHF	TGTGCCAGCAGAAGAGGGGATTTTGGGAGTCAGCCCCAGCATTTT
TRBJ2-7	TRBV15	TRBD1	-	CATSRRDRVYEQYF	TGTGCCACCAGCAGGAGGGACAGGGTCTACGAGCAGTACTTC
TRBJ2-7	TRBV10-3	-	many	CATTTSPITESYEQYF	TGTGCCACCACTACTAGCCCGATAACGGAGTCCTACGAGCAGTACTTC
TRBJ1-4	TRBV5-6	TRBD1	many	CASSSLSGTGDQKLFF	TGTGCCAGCAGCTCCCTCTCCGGGACAGGGGATCAAAAACTGTTTTTT
TRBJ2-3	TRBV19	-	many	CASISVNTDTQYF	TGTGCCAGTATCTCTGTGAATACAGATACGCAGTATTTT
TRBJ2-7	TRBV5-1	-	many	CASSLVGTSTYEQYF	TGCGCCAGCAGCTTGGTAGGGACGTCTACCTACGAGCAGTACTTC
TRBJ1-1	TRBV6-1	-	many	CASRRDTGLTEAFF	TGTGCCAGCAGAAGAGACACAGGGCTGACTGAAGCTTTCTTT
TRBJ2-1	TRBV12-3/TRBV12-4	TRBD1	many	CASSSGQGWNEQFF	TGTGCCAGCAGTTCGGGACAGGGGTGGAATGAGCAGTTCTTC
TRBJ1-2	TRBV7-8	-	few	CASSNADSGVYGYTF	TGTGCCAGCAGCAACGCGGACAGTGGGGTTTATGGCTACACCTTC
TRBJ2-1	TRBV11-1	-	many	CASTPGMTNEQFF	TGTGCCAGCACCCCCGGAATGACGAATGAGCAGTTCTTC
TRBJ2-2	TRBV19	TRBD2	many	CASSILPGLAVNTGELFF	TGTGCCAGTAGTATTCTCCCTGGACTAGCGGTAAACACCGGGGAGCTGTTTTTT
TRBJ2-3	TRBV9	-	-	CASSFGERTSTDTQYF	TGTGCCAGCAGCTTCGGAGAGCGGACGAGCACAGATACGCAGTATTTT
TRBJ2-7	TRBV7-9	-	many	CASSSDGFPRAYEQYF	TGTGCCAGCAGCAGCGACGGGTTCCCCAGAGCCTACGAGCAGTACTTC
TRBJ2-7	TRBV7-8	TRBD2	many	CASSLGDGRGYEQYF	TGTGCCAGCAGCTTAGGGGACGGGAGGGGGTACGAGCAGTACTTC
TRBJ2-7	TRBV6-5	-	many	CASSYRESYEQYF	TGTGCCAGCAGTTACCGGGAATCCTACGAGCAGTACTTC
TRBJ2-7	TRBV2	TRBD1	many	CASSPRDSIREQYF	TGTGCCAGCAGTCCTCGGGACAGTATCCGGGAGCAGTACTTC
TRBJ1-2	TRBV6-1	-	few	CASSLESGYDYTF	TGTGCCAGCAGCCTAGAGAGCGGGTATGACTACACCTTC
TRBJ1-2	TRBV6-5	-	-	CASSPSLSGIYGYTF	TGTGCCAGCAGTCCCTCATTGTCCGGGATCTATGGCTACACCTTC
TRBJ2-7	TRBV24-1	-	many	CATSDHIDSSGQYF	TGTGCCACCAGTGATCACATTGACAGTTCGGGGCAGTACTTC
TRBJ1-2	TRBV28	-	many	CASSPGLRDGYTF	TGTGCCAGCAGTCCCGGCCTCAGGGATGGCTACACCTTC
TRBJ2-7	TRBV7-7	TRBD2	-	CASSLRLAAGYEQYF	TGTGCTAGCAGCTTAAGGCTAGCGGCGGGCTACGAGCAGTACTTC
TRBJ2-7	TRBV5-8	TRBD2	many	CASSLDLAGDYEQYF	TGTGCCAGCAGCTTGGATCTAGCGGGAGACTACGAGCAGTACTTC
TRBJ2-2	TRBV19	-	many	CASSIGGTSTTGELFF	TGTGCCAGTAGTATAGGAGGGACATCGACGACCGGGGAGCTGTTTTTT
TRBJ2-2	TRBV4-2	-	-	CASSQVGLATGELFF	TGTGCCAGCAGCCAAGTAGGCCTAGCGACCGGGGAGCTGTTTTTT
TRBJ2-2	TRBV9	-	-	CASGSGTNTGELFF	TGTGCCAGTGGGTCGGGAACGAACACCGGGGAGCTGTTTTTT
TRBJ2-6	TRBV28	-	many	CASRPGVTGANVLTF	TGTGCCAGCAGGCCAGGGGTTACCGGGGCCAACGTCCTGACTTTC
TRBJ2-3	TRBV29-1	TRBD1	many	CSVDRRQGATDTQYF	TGCAGCGTTGATCGTCGCCAGGGGGCCACAGATACGCAGTATTTT
TRBJ2-1	TRBV6-2/TRBV6-3	TRBD2	once	CASSIQPSGRADNEQFF	TGTGCCAGCAGTATACAACCTAGCGGGAGGGCCGACAATGAGCAGTTCTTC
TRBJ2-5	TRBV4-3	TRBD2	-	CASSQVAGEETQYF	TGCGCCAGCAGCCAAGTAGCGGGAGAAGAGACCCAGTACTTC